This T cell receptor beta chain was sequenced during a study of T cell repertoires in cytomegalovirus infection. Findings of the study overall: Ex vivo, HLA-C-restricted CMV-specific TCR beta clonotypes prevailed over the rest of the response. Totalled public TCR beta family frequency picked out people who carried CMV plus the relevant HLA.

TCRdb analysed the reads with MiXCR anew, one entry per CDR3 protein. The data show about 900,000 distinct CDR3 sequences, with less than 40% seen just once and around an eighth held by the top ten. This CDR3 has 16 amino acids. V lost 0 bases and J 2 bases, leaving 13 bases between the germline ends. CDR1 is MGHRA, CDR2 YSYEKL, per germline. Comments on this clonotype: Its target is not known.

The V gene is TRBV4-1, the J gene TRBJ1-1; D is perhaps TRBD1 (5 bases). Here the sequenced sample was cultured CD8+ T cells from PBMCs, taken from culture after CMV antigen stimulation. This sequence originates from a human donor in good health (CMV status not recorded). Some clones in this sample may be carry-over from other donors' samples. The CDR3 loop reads CASSQDRRQGNTEAFF. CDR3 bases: TGCGCCAGCAGCCAAGATAGGAGGCAGGGCAACACTGAAGCTTTCTTT.